The source of this T cell receptor (beta chain) is a study of CD8+CD57+ T cells in acquired aplastic anemia (dated by TCRdb to the late 2010s). Context from the whole study: A mean of roughly 2.9 ug of DNA, ranging from about 0.19 to 30 ug, was extracted from sorted CD4+ and CD8+ cells. CD8+CD57+ expansion was defined as a frequency above the mean frequency observed in healthy subjects.

TCR beta VDJ combination and CDR3 sequence profiling used genomic DNA as the template. An Illumina HiSeq 2000 was used for TCR repertoire sequencing. As for the authors' bioinformatics: Repertoire assessment relied on Simpson's diversity index, CDR3 size and DJ length profiles, and TRBV/TRBJ rearrangement plots. Whichever DNA sequence was most abundant in the deep sequencing data was defined as the immunodominant clone. CDR3 amino acid sequences were screened for sharing across subjects and were compared with published repertoires and the VDJdb database. Using fastp at Q25 and MiXCR, TCRdb reprocessed the public reads and kept productive beta chains. Each entry is one CDR3 protein sequence, shown with its most common DNA and genes. Here the V and J calls rest on TCRdb's processing, not on the authors' analysis. This sample lists 310,000 or so distinct CDR3 sequences; 45% to 65% were detected once. The ten largest account for 1.3% of the sample.

There are 15 amino acids in the CDR3, from cysteine to phenylalanine inclusive. The CDR3 DNA has 45 bases and is translated from base 1. For CDR1 and CDR2, the germline V gene (reference sequence) lists SEHNR and FQNEAQ. V is shortened by 5 bases, J by 7 bases, and the region joining them spans 20 bases. This clonotype has more than one count but fewer than ten. The antigen it binds to is not known. It has no much larger one-base neighbor in the sample; base qualities were not kept. Overall results and qualifications from the work: Some 27 CD8+ CDR3 sequences were found in both patients and controls but appeared to be highly expressed in patients and within the immunodominant clones of the patients. Patients and healthy controls showed no significant difference in CD8+ Simpson's diversity (P=0.060).

The patients picked for sequencing were ones in whom flow cytometry had shown an expansion of CD8+CD57+ cells. Severe acquired aplastic anemia was diagnosed in all patients according to International Study of Aplastic Anemia and Agranulocytosis and Camitta criteria. No patient had received any therapy when blood was sampled. In this study, sorted CD4+ and CD8+ T cells from the blood of healthy subjects and of severe aplastic anemia patients had their TCR repertoires deep-sequenced. In the USA, patient enrollment took place under clinicaltrials.gov protocols 00001620, 01623167, 00001397, 00071045, 00081523 and 00961064. Ficoll-Paque density gradient centrifugation was used to isolate peripheral blood mononuclear cells. CD4+ and CD8+ T cells were sorted by FACS or magnetic beads before DNA extraction.

The chain is encoded by TRBV7-9 joined to TRBJ1-1; a tentative D match to TRBD1 spans 5 bases. This clonotype was obtained from a human donor with aplastic anemia. Sequencing input: sorted CD4+, CD8+, or CD8+CD57+ T cells (not recorded which) from PBMCs. The DNA sequence is as follows: TGTGCCAGCAGCCAAGTTTCAGGAGGGGAGGGTGAAGCTTTCTTT. It codes for CASSQVSGGEGEAFF.